Listed below are T cell receptor beta chains from one sample, sequenced in a study of cytomegalovirus exposure and HLA in healthy donors. Repertoires were generated with immunoSEQ multiplex PCR, while TCRdb's copy carries only in-frame clones and drops some. Here the sample table reports some 200,000 clones. Input material: PBMCs. Receptors were obtained from a girl aged 2 to 9 in good health and CMV-seropositive. CDR3s include the opening cysteine and the closing phenylalanine or tryptophan. D genes are given only for firm matches.

d_gene,v_gene,j_gene,CDR3nt,CDR3aa
TRBD1,TRBV28,TRBJ2-7,TGTGCCAGCAGTGTACCCAACCGGGACAGGGGGCTCTACGAGCAGTACTTC,CASSVPNRDRGLYEQYF
.,TRBV28,TRBJ2-7,TGTGCCAGCAGTACCCCCCCCGGGCCGGGGTCCTACGAGCAGTACTTC,CASSTPPGPGSYEQYF
.,TRBV5-1,TRBJ1-3,TGCGCCAGCAGCTTATTACAGGGACCCTCTGGAAACACCATATATTTT,CASSLLQGPSGNTIYF
TRBD1,TRBV2,TRBJ2-1,TGTGCCAGCAGTGCCATAATCCGGGACAGGGACGGCAATGAGCAGTTCTTC,CASSAIIRDRDGNEQFF
.,TRBV27,TRBJ2-3,TGTGCCAGCAGTTTGCAGCGGCTCACAGATACGCAGTATTTT,CASSLQRLTDTQYF
.,TRBV6-6,TRBJ1-4,TGTGCCAGCAGTTTCGTCAATGAAAAACTGTTTTTT,CASSFVNEKLFF
.,TRBV19,TRBJ1-2,TGTGCCAGTAGGACGGCAGGGGTTGGGGATGGCTACACCTTC,CASRTAGVGDGYTF
TRBD1,TRBV27,TRBJ1-2,TGTGCCAGCAGTACTAGTAGGGACAGTCGAAGCTACACCTTC,CASSTSRDSRSYTF
.,TRBV27,TRBJ1-6,TGTGCCAGCACTCCTAACAGGGCGAGGTCACCCCTCCACTTT,CASTPNRARSPLHF
TRBD1,TRBV28,TRBJ2-7,TGTGCCAGCATCCCTGCAGGACAGGTGAGCTCCTACGAGCAGTACTTC,CASIPAGQVSSYEQYF
TRBD2,TRBV6-1,TRBJ2-7,TGTGCCAGCAGTGGCTACGGGGGGGAAAGCGAGCAGTACTTC,CASSGYGGESEQYF
.,TRBV27,TRBJ1-2,TGTGCCAGCAGTTTCGGTCGGAACTATGGCTACACCTTC,CASSFGRNYGYTF
.,TRBV27,TRBJ2-1,TGTGCCAGCAGTTTTCCAGGGTCCACAATCAATGAGCAGTTCTTC,CASSFPGSTINEQFF
TRBD2,TRBV5-6,TRBJ2-3,TGTGCCAGCAGCCGGGGACTAGCGAGCACAGATACGCAGTATTTT,CASSRGLASTDTQYF
.,TRBV28,TRBJ1-5,TGTGGGACTAAAGGCTCGTTATTCAATCAGCCCCAGCATTTT,CGTKGSLFNQPQHF
.,TRBV10-1,TRBJ1-1,TGCGCCAGCAGCTTGGACAGGAACACTGAAGCTTTCTTT,CASSLDRNTEAFF
.,TRBV28,TRBJ2-1,TGTGCCAGCAGGGGGACAGGGGAGAAGTGGGACGGGACTAGCGAATTTGATGAGCAGTTCTTC,CASRGTGEKWDGTSEFDEQFF
.,TRBV5-4,TRBJ1-4,TGTGCCAGCAGCTCGCCAGGGTTCGAAGAACTGTTTTTT,CASSSPGFEELFF
TRBD2,TRBV7-2,TRBJ2-7,TGTGCCAGCAGCCGAGGGCTAGCGGGCGAATACTACGAGCAGTACTTC,CASSRGLAGEYYEQYF
TRBD2,TRBV7-2,TRBJ2-1,TGTGCCAGCAGCCATCCCCAGCGACTAGCGGGAGGGCGCTACAATGAGCAGTTCTTC,CASSHPQRLAGGRYNEQFF
TRBD1,TRBV10-2,TRBJ2-7,TGCGCCAGCAGTCGGGGACAGGGGCGGCCCTACGAGCAGTACTTC,CASSRGQGRPYEQYF
.,TRBV4-1,TRBJ2-7,TGCGCCAGCAGCCAAGATCCCCCCCGATCATCCTCGTACGAGCAGTACTTC,CASSQDPPRSSSYEQYF
.,TRBV6-1,TRBJ1-1,TGTGCCAGCAGCCCCGCTGAAGCTTTCTTT,CASSPAEAFF
TRBD2,TRBV6-6,TRBJ2-2,TGTGCCAGCAGACGCCCGGGAGGGCCGGGCCCCGGGGAGCTGTTTTTT,CASRRPGGPGPGELFF
TRBD2,TRBV6-1,TRBJ2-5,TGTGCCAGCAGTGAACAGCCCCCAGTAGCGGGAGTTGAGACCCAGTACTTC,CASSEQPPVAGVETQYF
TRBD1,TRBV27,TRBJ2-7,TGTGCCAGCAGTTTGGGCAGGGGGTTGACCTACGAGCAGTACTTC,CASSLGRGLTYEQYF
TRBD1,TRBV5-1,TRBJ2-3,TGCGCCAGCAGCCTCGGTCGGACAGGGTGGGGAACAGATACGCAGTATTTT,CASSLGRTGWGTDTQYF
TRBD2,TRBV7-3,TRBJ2-1,TGTGCCAGCAGCCGGACTAGCGGAAACAATGAGCAGTTCTTC,CASSRTSGNNEQFF
.,TRBV14,TRBJ2-5,TGTGCCAGCAGCCAATCGGAGACCCAGTACTTC,CASSQSETQYF
TRBD2,TRBV5-6,TRBJ2-7,TGTGCCAGCAGCTTGCTCTGGATAGCGGGGGCTAGCTACGAGCAGTACTTC,CASSLLWIAGASYEQYF
.,TRBV4-1,TRBJ1-1,TGCGCCAGCAGTCGAGGACTACTTGGAGATGAAGCTTTCTTT,CASSRGLLGDEAFF
.,TRBV5-1,TRBJ1-6,TGCGCCAGCAGCTTGGCCGAGTTACCTTCACCCCTCCACTTT,CASSLAELPSPLHF
TRBD2,TRBV5-4,TRBJ2-1,TGTGCCAGCAGCTTGGGGACTAGCGAGAACAATGAGCAGTTCTTC,CASSLGTSENNEQFF
TRBD1,TRBV18,TRBJ1-4,TGTGCCAGCTCACAGCGCTCAGGGGGCGAGGGTGAAAAACTGTTTTTT,CASSQRSGGEGEKLFF
.,TRBV5-8,TRBJ2-7,TGTGCCAGCAGCCCTTGGGGCGTGGGGGAGCAGTACTTC,CASSPWGVGEQYF
.,TRBV19,TRBJ2-5,TGTGCCAGTAGTATAGTTGGCCGCCAAGAGACCCAGTACTTC,CASSIVGRQETQYF
TRBD1,TRBV28,TRBJ1-3,TGTGCCAGTAATTCAGGGGGCCTAGGTGGAAACACCATATATTTT,CASNSGGLGGNTIYF
TRBD1,TRBV19,TRBJ2-7,TGTGCCAGTGGCAACACAGGGGCAGGATACTACGAGCAGTACTTC,CASGNTGAGYYEQYF
.,TRBV4-1,TRBJ1-4,TGCGCCAGCAGCCAAGTTCACTCCAATCCCAACAGTGCAACTAATGAAAAACTGTTTTTT,CASSQVHSNPNSATNEKLFF
TRBD1,TRBV13,TRBJ1-5,TGTGCCAGCAGCTCCCGGGACAGGGTAGACAATCAGCCCCAGCATTTT,CASSSRDRVDNQPQHF
.,TRBV5-1,TRBJ1-1,TGCGCCAGCAGCCAAAAAGGGGATCTGGGGATGGCTTTCTTT,CASSQKGDLGMAFF
.,TRBV2,TRBJ2-1,TGTGCCAGCAGTGGGGGGGGCAACAATGAGCAGTTCTTC,CASSGGGNNEQFF
TRBD1,TRBV28,TRBJ2-3,TGTGCCAGCCGCGCCGGGACAGGGGCCACAGATACGCAGTATTTT,CASRAGTGATDTQYF
TRBD1,TRBV29-1,TRBJ1-2,TGCAGCGTTGAGGACAGGGGTGGCTACACCTTC,CSVEDRGGYTF
TRBD2,TRBV10-3,TRBJ2-3,TGTGCCATGAAAAGACGACTAGCGGACACAGATACGCAGTATTTT,CAMKRRLADTDTQYF
TRBD1,TRBV27,TRBJ2-1,TGTGCCAGCAGTAACCGGGACAGGTGGGGCAATGAGCAGTTCTTC,CASSNRDRWGNEQFF
.,TRBV5-1,TRBJ2-5,TGCGCCAGCAGCCCCAGCGGGGAGGGGGGGCAAGAGACCCAGTACTTC,CASSPSGEGGQETQYF
.,TRBV28,TRBJ2-1,TGTGCCAGCAGTCGCCTAGCCGGGAAGGGTGAGCAGTTCTTC,CASSRLAGKGEQFF
TRBD2,TRBV7-3,TRBJ2-1,TGTGCCAGCAGCAATACTAGCGGCGCCTACAATGAGCAGTTCTTC,CASSNTSGAYNEQFF
TRBD2,TRBV5-4,TRBJ2-7,TGTGCCAGCAGCTTTTCAGCGGGAACCTACGAGCAGTACTTC,CASSFSAGTYEQYF
TRBD1,TRBV6-1,TRBJ1-1,TGTGCCAGCAGCTCTAGGACAGGTGAGGGAGCTTTCTTT,CASSSRTGEGAFF
.,TRBV5-6,TRBJ2-1,TGTGCCAGCAGCTTGGGGAGCGGCGGGGACAATGAGCAGTTCTTC,CASSLGSGGDNEQFF
TRBD1,TRBV4-2,TRBJ1-5,TGTGCCAGCAGCCAAGAAACGAGTTGGGGACAGGGGGTTTATCAGCCCCAGCATTTT,CASSQETSWGQGVYQPQHF
.,TRBV28,TRBJ2-7,TGTGCCAGCAGTCCCCCACGAGTGGACGAGCAGTACTTC,CASSPPRVDEQYF
TRBD2,TRBV15,TRBJ2-3,TGTGCCGCCAGCGCAGCGGGAGGTACAGATACGCAGTATTTT,CAASAAGGTDTQYF
TRBD1,TRBV27,TRBJ1-2,TGTGCCAGCAGCCCTAGGACAGGGGATGGCTACACCTTC,CASSPRTGDGYTF
TRBD1,TRBV29-1,TRBJ2-3,TGCAGCGTGGCCGGGACAGGCGTAGCAGATACGCAGTATTTT,CSVAGTGVADTQYF